The rows below give T cell receptor beta chains drawn from one sample of a study of cytomegalovirus exposure and HLA in healthy donors. The protocol was immunoSEQ multiplex PCR, while the TCRdb copy is restricted to in-frame clones and leaves out a portion. This sample has 130,000 or so clones, with 75% to 85% found just once. Sequenced input: PBMCs. All receptors derive from a woman between 35 and 50 years old in good health and CMV-seronegative. The CDR3 runs from the conserved cysteine through the conserved F or W. D genes are given only for firm matches. Clone size, where shown, is once, few, many, or a class for clones that have expanded.

CDR3: CASSQDFSHGSSYNSPLHF
DNA: TGTGCCAGCAGCCAAGATTTCTCTCACGGGAGCTCCTATAATTCACCCCTCCACTTT
J: TRBJ1-6
size: .
V: TRBV4-2
D: .

CDR3: CSARGSQLNTEAFF
DNA: TGCAGCGCTAGGGGCAGTCAGTTGAACACTGAAGCTTTCTTT
J: TRBJ1-1
size: .
V: TRBV29-1
D: .

CDR3: CASSRDLPANYGYTF
DNA: TGTGCCAGCTCGAGGGACTTACCCGCTAACTATGGCTACACCTTC
J: TRBJ1-2
size: .
V: TRBV9
D: .

CDR3: CASSGGLAGGGTGELFF
DNA: TGTGCCAGCAGTGGTGGACTAGCGGGGGGCGGGACCGGGGAGCTGTTTTTT
J: TRBJ2-2
size: few
V: TRBV25-1
D: TRBD2

CDR3: CASSSGTANTGELFF
DNA: TGTGCCAGCTCATCCGGGACAGCGAACACCGGGGAGCTGTTTTTT
J: TRBJ2-2
size: .
V: TRBV18
D: TRBD1

CDR3: CASSQDPGRRDGYTF
DNA: TGTGCCAGCAGCCAAGATCCAGGGCGCCGGGATGGCTACACCTTC
J: TRBJ1-2
size: .
V: TRBV4-2
D: .

CDR3: CASSLDQGNTEAFF
DNA: TGTGCCAGCAGCTTAGATCAGGGGAACACTGAAGCTTTCTTT
J: TRBJ1-1
size: few
V: TRBV7-9
D: .

CDR3: CASTAGTGANTEAFF
DNA: TGTGCCAGCACCGCCGGGACAGGGGCAAACACTGAAGCTTTCTTT
J: TRBJ1-1
size: .
V: TRBV14
D: TRBD1

CDR3: CASRTSRETQYF
DNA: TGTGCCAGCAGGACTAGCCGGGAGACCCAGTACTTC
J: TRBJ2-5
size: .
V: TRBV6-5
D: TRBD2

CDR3: CASSLAVLQGHGYTF
DNA: TGTGCCAGCAGCTTGGCAGTTTTACAGGGGCACGGCTACACCTTC
J: TRBJ1-2
size: .
V: TRBV5-6
D: TRBD1

CDR3: CASSDAAGRSSYEQYF
DNA: TGTGCCAGCAGTGACGCGGCGGGGCGGAGCTCCTACGAGCAGTACTTC
J: TRBJ2-7
size: .
V: TRBV6-1
D: .

CDR3: CASSGQSGGLGGYTF
DNA: TGTGCCAGCAGCGGGCAATCAGGGGGCTTGGGTGGCTACACCTTC
J: TRBJ1-2
size: .
V: TRBV7-2
D: TRBD1

CDR3: CASSVGTSGGNTDTQYF
DNA: TGCGCCAGCAGCGTTGGGACTAGCGGGGGGAACACAGATACGCAGTATTTT
J: TRBJ2-3
size: .
V: TRBV5-1
D: TRBD2

CDR3: CASSLESFSGNTIYF
DNA: TGTGCCAGCAGTTTGGAGTCTTTCTCTGGAAACACCATATATTTT
J: TRBJ1-3
size: few
V: TRBV28
D: .

CDR3: CASSLHSNQPQHF
DNA: TGTGCCAGCAGCTTACATAGCAATCAGCCCCAGCATTTT
J: TRBJ1-5
size: .
V: TRBV7-9
D: .

CDR3: CASAPPGSSEKLFF
DNA: TGCGCCAGCGCCCCCCCGGGGAGTAGTGAAAAACTGTTTTTT
J: TRBJ1-4
size: once
V: TRBV5-1
D: .

CDR3: CASTGVNYGYTF
DNA: TGTGCCAGCACGGGGGTTAACTATGGCTACACCTTC
J: TRBJ1-2
size: few
V: TRBV28
D: .

CDR3: CASSLTQRGKLNTQYF
DNA: TGTGCCAGCAGCCTCACGCAAAGGGGAAAACTTAATACGCAGTATTTT
J: TRBJ2-3
size: .
V: TRBV7-2
D: .

CDR3: CASSVGTQAPNYGYTF
DNA: TGCGCCAGCTCCGTAGGGACTCAGGCTCCAAACTATGGCTACACCTTC
J: TRBJ1-2
size: .
V: TRBV5-1
D: .

CDR3: CATSRDGGRTIQEAFF
DNA: TGTGCCACCAGCAGAGATGGGGGCAGGACGATTCAAGAAGCTTTCTTT
J: TRBJ1-1
size: .
V: TRBV15
D: .

CDR3: CASSYPIGVEQYF
DNA: TGTGCCAGCAGTTACCCGATAGGGGTTGAGCAGTACTTC
J: TRBJ2-7
size: .
V: TRBV6-5
D: .

CDR3: CASSTSGGGNQPQHF
DNA: TGTGCCAGTAGCACCTCGGGGGGAGGAAATCAGCCCCAGCATTTT
J: TRBJ1-5
size: .
V: TRBV19
D: .

CDR3: CASSPGGGYGYTF
DNA: TGTGCCAGCTCACCCGGGGGGGGCTATGGCTACACCTTC
J: TRBJ1-2
size: .
V: TRBV18
D: .

CDR3: CSGLAGGTDTQYF
DNA: TGCAGCGGACTAGCGGGAGGCACAGATACGCAGTATTTT
J: TRBJ2-3
size: once
V: TRBV29-1
D: TRBD2

CDR3: CASIHGLAGVGQETQYF
DNA: TGCGCCAGCATTCATGGACTAGCGGGGGTAGGCCAAGAGACCCAGTACTTC
J: TRBJ2-5
size: .
V: TRBV5-1
D: TRBD2

CDR3: CASRTTGGALPGELFF
DNA: TGCGCCAGCAGAACGACAGGGGGCGCCTTACCCGGGGAGCTGTTTTTT
J: TRBJ2-2
size: .
V: TRBV5-1
D: TRBD1

CDR3: CAISSSLREAFF
DNA: TGTGCCATCAGTAGTAGCCTCCGTGAAGCTTTCTTT
J: TRBJ1-1
size: few
V: TRBV10-3
D: .

CDR3: CASRQSYEQYF
DNA: TGTGCCAGCAGACAATCCTACGAGCAGTACTTC
J: TRBJ2-7
size: .
V: TRBV28
D: .

CDR3: CASSERRDSPLHF
DNA: TGTGCCAGCAGCGAACGCAGGGATTCACCCCTCCACTTT
J: TRBJ1-6
size: .
V: TRBV5-6
D: .

CDR3: CASTGSLSYEQYF
DNA: TGTGCCAGCACAGGGTCCCTTTCCTACGAGCAGTACTTC
J: TRBJ2-7
size: .
V: TRBV6-1
D: .

CDR3: CASSQEGGVDGYTF
DNA: TGCGCCAGCAGCCAAGAGGGAGGGGTGGATGGCTACACCTTC
J: TRBJ1-2
size: .
V: TRBV4-3
D: .

CDR3: CAGGGPWKQYF
DNA: TGTGCTGGGGGGGGACCCTGGAAGCAGTACTTC
J: TRBJ2-7
size: .
V: TRBV28
D: TRBD2

CDR3: CASSSRPKVGQSGNTIYF
DNA: TGTGCCAGCAGTTCACGTCCAAAAGTCGGACAGTCCGGAAACACCATATATTTT
J: TRBJ1-3
size: .
V: TRBV28
D: .

CDR3: CASSYEAFSNQPQHF
DNA: TGTGCCAGCAGTTACGAGGCTTTTAGCAATCAGCCCCAGCATTTT
J: TRBJ1-5
size: .
V: TRBV6-6
D: .

CDR3: CAWKAGANRKETQYF
DNA: TGTGCCTGGAAGGCGGGGGCCAACCGTAAAGAGACCCAGTACTTC
J: TRBJ2-5
size: few
V: TRBV30
D: .

CDR3: CASSSPGSGNTIYF
DNA: TGTGCCAGCAGTTCCCCGGGCTCTGGAAACACCATATATTTT
J: TRBJ1-3
size: .
V: TRBV27
D: .

CDR3: CASSLRTGGVPSKGYGYTF
DNA: TGTGCCAGCAGCTTGAGGACAGGGGGCGTCCCCTCGAAGGGATATGGCTACACCTTC
J: TRBJ1-2
size: .
V: TRBV5-7
D: TRBD1

CDR3: CASSWDREETQYF
DNA: TGTGCCAGCAGCTGGGACAGGGAAGAGACCCAGTACTTC
J: TRBJ2-5
size: .
V: TRBV7-9
D: TRBD1

CDR3: CAARDRGHYEQYF
DNA: TGTGCCGCCCGGGACAGGGGGCACTACGAGCAGTACTTC
J: TRBJ2-7
size: few
V: TRBV6-1
D: TRBD1

CDR3: CASSLERGTEAFF
DNA: TGTGCCAGCAGTTTGGAGCGAGGCACTGAAGCTTTCTTT
J: TRBJ1-1
size: .
V: TRBV27
D: .

CDR3: CASSQLLAGGTDTQYF
DNA: TGCGCCAGCAGCCAGTTACTAGCGGGGGGAACAGATACGCAGTATTTT
J: TRBJ2-3
size: once
V: TRBV5-1
D: TRBD2

CDR3: CASSLEGAPNTGELFF
DNA: TGTGCCAGCAGCTTGGAAGGGGCTCCGAACACCGGGGAGCTGTTTTTT
J: TRBJ2-2
size: .
V: TRBV5-4
D: .

CDR3: CASSLAGLNTEAFF
DNA: TGTGCCAGCAGCTTAGCGGGCCTTAACACTGAAGCTTTCTTT
J: TRBJ1-1
size: .
V: TRBV7-8
D: .

CDR3: CASSLAWGTVAYEQYF
DNA: TGTGCCAGCAGCTTGGCGTGGGGGACTGTAGCCTACGAGCAGTACTTC
J: TRBJ2-7
size: .
V: TRBV5-4
D: .

CDR3: CAISELGQGAGQPQHF
DNA: TGTGCCATCAGTGAGTTGGGACAGGGGGCTGGCCAGCCCCAGCATTTT
J: TRBJ1-5
size: .
V: TRBV10-3
D: TRBD1

CDR3: CASSLPRTANNYGYTF
DNA: TGTGCCAGCAGTCTCCCCAGGACAGCCAATAACTATGGCTACACCTTC
J: TRBJ1-2
size: .
V: TRBV28
D: .

CDR3: CSVEGAGGANWGQYF
DNA: TGCAGCGTTGAAGGAGCGGGCGGGGCGAATTGGGGACAGTACTTC
J: TRBJ2-7
size: .
V: TRBV29-1
D: .

CDR3: CASSSRTGGIDGYTF
DNA: TGTGCCAGCAGCTCCCGGACAGGGGGCATTGATGGCTACACCTTC
J: TRBJ1-2
size: .
V: TRBV9
D: TRBD1

CDR3: CASSPMTSGVSSYEQYF
DNA: TGTGCCAGCTCACCCATGACTAGCGGGGTCAGCTCCTACGAGCAGTACTTC
J: TRBJ2-7
size: .
V: TRBV18
D: TRBD2

CDR3: CASSQDQGAIGYTF
DNA: TGTGCCAGCAGCCAAGATCAGGGGGCGATTGGCTACACCTTC
J: TRBJ1-2
size: .
V: TRBV4-2
D: TRBD1

CDR3: CASSLVLGTAFGYTF
DNA: TGTGCCAGCAGCTTAGTTCTCGGGACAGCTTTTGGCTACACCTTC
J: TRBJ1-2
size: .
V: TRBV7-2
D: TRBD1

CDR3: CASSLGTGIPSREQYF
DNA: TGTGCCAGCAGCTTAGGCACAGGCATTCCGTCCCGTGAGCAGTACTTC
J: TRBJ2-7
size: .
V: TRBV13
D: .

CDR3: CASSLERGNKETQYF
DNA: TGTGCCAGCAGCTTAGAGCGGGGAAATAAAGAGACCCAGTACTTC
J: TRBJ2-5
size: .
V: TRBV7-9
D: TRBD2

CDR3: CSVEDGATNTGELFF
DNA: TGCAGCGTTGAAGATGGGGCCACGAACACCGGGGAGCTGTTTTTT
J: TRBJ2-2
size: .
V: TRBV29-1
D: .

CDR3: CASSLEGRSYQPQHF
DNA: TGTGCCAGCAGTTTGGAGGGACGGTCTTATCAGCCCCAGCATTTT
J: TRBJ1-5
size: .
V: TRBV27
D: .

CDR3: CAISDDRVRGLGNTIYF
DNA: TGTGCCATCAGTGATGACAGGGTGAGAGGATTAGGAAACACCATATATTTT
J: TRBJ1-3
size: .
V: TRBV10-3
D: TRBD1

CDR3: CASSDWTSGKDTQYF
DNA: TGCGCCAGCAGTGATTGGACTAGCGGGAAGGATACGCAGTATTTT
J: TRBJ2-3
size: .
V: TRBV10-2
D: TRBD2

CDR3: CAAMKSSGNTIYF
DNA: TGTGCCGCAATGAAGAGCTCTGGAAACACCATATATTTT
J: TRBJ1-3
size: .
V: TRBV28
D: .

CDR3: CASSFLGQGRNEQYF
DNA: TGTGCCAGCAGTTTCCTGGGACAGGGAAGAAACGAGCAGTACTTC
J: TRBJ2-7
size: .
V: TRBV27
D: TRBD1

CDR3: CASSYGQTLWSYNSPLHF
DNA: TGTGCCAGCAGCTATGGGCAAACACTGTGGTCCTATAATTCACCCCTCCACTTT
J: TRBJ1-6
size: .
V: TRBV5-4
D: .